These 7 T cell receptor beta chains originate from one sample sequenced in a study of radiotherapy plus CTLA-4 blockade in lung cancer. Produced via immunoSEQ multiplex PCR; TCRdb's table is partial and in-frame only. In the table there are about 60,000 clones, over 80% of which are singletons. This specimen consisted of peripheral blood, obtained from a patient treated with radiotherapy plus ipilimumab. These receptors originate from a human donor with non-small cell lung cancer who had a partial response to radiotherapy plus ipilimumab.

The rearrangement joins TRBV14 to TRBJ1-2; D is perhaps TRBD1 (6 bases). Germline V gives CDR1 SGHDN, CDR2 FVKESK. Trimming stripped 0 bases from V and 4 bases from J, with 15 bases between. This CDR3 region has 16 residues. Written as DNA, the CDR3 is TGTGCCAGCAGCCAAGAGAGGACAGACTTATTCTATGGCTACACCTTC. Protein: CASSQERTDLFYGYTF.

This CDR3 reads CASTPTGVRSTDTQYF. The DNA for the CDR3 is TGTGCCAGCACCCCGACCGGAGTAAGGAGCACAGATACGCAGTATTTT. The chain employs TRBV5-4 and TRBJ2-3; D not certain. CDR3 size: 16 residues. The ends were cut back, 6 bases at V and 0 bases at J, with 17 bases in the middle. The germline CDR1 and CDR2 sequences are SGHNT and YYREEE (reference sequence).

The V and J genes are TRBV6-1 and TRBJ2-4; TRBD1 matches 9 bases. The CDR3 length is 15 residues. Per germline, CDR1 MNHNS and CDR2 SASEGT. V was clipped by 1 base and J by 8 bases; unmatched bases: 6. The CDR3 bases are TGTGCCAGCAGTGAAGGACCGACAGGGGGGGACATTCAGTACTTC. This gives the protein CASSEGPTGGDIQYF.

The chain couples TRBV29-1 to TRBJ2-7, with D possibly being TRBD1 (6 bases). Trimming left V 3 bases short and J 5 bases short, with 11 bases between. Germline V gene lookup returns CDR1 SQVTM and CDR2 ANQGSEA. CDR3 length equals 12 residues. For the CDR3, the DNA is TGCAGCGTTGAGGGGGACAAAGACGAGCAGTACTTC. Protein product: CSVEGDKDEQYF.

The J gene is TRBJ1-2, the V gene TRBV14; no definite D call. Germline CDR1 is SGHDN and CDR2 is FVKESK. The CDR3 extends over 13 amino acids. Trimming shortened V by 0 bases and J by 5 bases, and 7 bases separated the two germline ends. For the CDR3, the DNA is TGTGCCAGCAGCCAAGATGGCAGTTATGGCTACACCTTC. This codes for CASSQDGSYGYTF.

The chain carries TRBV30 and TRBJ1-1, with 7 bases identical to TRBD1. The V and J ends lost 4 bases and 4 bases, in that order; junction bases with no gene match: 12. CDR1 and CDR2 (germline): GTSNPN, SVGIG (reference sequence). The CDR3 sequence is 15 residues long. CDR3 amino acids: CAWNLQGTRGTEAFF. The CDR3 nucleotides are TGTGCCTGGAATCTACAGGGGACTCGGGGCACTGAAGCTTTCTTT.

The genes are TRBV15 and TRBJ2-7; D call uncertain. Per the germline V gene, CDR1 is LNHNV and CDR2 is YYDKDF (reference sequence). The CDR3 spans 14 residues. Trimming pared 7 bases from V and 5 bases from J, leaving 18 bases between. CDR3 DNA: TGTGCCACCACCTCGACACCATTTGACCACGAGCAGTACTTC. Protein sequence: CATTSTPFDHEQYF.